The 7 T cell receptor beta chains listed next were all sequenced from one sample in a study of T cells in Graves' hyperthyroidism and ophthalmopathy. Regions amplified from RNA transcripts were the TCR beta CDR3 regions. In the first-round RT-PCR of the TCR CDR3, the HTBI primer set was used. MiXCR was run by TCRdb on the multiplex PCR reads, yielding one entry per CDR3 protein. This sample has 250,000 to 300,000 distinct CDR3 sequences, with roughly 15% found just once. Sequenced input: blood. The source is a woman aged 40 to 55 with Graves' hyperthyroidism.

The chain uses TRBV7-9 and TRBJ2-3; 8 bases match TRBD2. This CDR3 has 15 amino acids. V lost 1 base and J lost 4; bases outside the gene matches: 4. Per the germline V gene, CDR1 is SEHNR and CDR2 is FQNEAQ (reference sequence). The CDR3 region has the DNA TGTGCCAGCAGCTTAGGAGCGGGAGTTCCAGATACGCAGTATTTT. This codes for CASSLGAGVPDTQYF.

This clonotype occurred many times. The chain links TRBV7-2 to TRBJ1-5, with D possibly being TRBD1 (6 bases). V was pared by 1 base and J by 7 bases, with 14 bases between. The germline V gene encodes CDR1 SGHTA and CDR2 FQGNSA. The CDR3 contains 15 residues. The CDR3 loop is CASSLGGGRLQPQHF. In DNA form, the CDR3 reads TGTGCCAGCAGCTTAGGCGGGGGGCGTTTACAGCCCCAGCATTTT. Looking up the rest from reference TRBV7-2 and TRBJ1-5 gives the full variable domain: GAGVSQSPSNKVTEKGKDVELRCDPISGHTALYWYRQSLGQGLEFLIYFQGNSAPDKSGLPSDRFSAERTGGSVSTLTIQRTQQEDSAVYLCASSLGGGRLQPQHFGDGTRLSIL.

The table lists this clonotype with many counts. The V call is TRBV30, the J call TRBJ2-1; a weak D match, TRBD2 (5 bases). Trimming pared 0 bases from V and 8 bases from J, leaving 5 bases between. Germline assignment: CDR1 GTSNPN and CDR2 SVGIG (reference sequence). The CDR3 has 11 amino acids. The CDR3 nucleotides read TGTGCCTGGAGTGTGGACTATGAGCAGTTCTTC. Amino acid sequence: CAWSVDYEQFF.

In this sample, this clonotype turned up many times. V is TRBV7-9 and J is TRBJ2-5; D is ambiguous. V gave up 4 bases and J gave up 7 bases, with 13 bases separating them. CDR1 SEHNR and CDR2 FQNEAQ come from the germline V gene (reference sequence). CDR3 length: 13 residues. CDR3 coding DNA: TGTGCCAGCAGCTCGATTGAGGTGGGGACCCAGTACTTC. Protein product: CASSSIEVGTQYF.

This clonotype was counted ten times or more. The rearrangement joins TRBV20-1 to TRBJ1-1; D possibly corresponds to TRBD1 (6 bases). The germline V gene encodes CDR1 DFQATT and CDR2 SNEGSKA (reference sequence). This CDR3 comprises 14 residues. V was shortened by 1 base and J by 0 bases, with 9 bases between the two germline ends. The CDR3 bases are TGCAGTGCTAGAGGGGACACCATGAACACTGAAGCTTTCTTT. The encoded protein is CSARGDTMNTEAFF.

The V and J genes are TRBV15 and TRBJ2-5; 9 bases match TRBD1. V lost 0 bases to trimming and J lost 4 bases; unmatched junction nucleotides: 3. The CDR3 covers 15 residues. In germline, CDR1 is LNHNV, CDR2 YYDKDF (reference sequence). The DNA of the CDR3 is TGTGCCACCAGCAGAGATCGGGGACAGGGAGAGACCCAGTACTTC. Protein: CATSRDRGQGETQYF.

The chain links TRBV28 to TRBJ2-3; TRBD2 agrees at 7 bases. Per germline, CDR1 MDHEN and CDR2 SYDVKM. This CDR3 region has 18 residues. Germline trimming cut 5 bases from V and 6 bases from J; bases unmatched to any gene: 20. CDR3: CASSAIFGGSFTMDTQYF. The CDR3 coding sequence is TGTGCCAGCAGTGCAATATTCGGCGGGAGCTTTACTATGGATACGCAGTATTTT.